Listed here are 15 T cell receptor beta chains from one sample, sequenced in a study of cytomegalovirus exposure and HLA in healthy donors. Researchers ran the PCR with 60 Vbeta and 13 Jbeta primers. The protocol was immunoSEQ multiplex PCR, while the TCRdb copy is restricted to in-frame clones and leaves out a portion. The sample holds some 74,000 clones, 65% to 70% seen once. The source material was PBMCs. All receptors derive from a man aged 35 to 55 in good health and CMV-seropositive.

This clone was recorded a few times. The chain combines TRBV5-1 with TRBJ1-4; 10 nucleotides align to TRBD1. This CDR3 region has 15 residues. V lost 5 bases to trimming and J lost 8 bases; unmatched junction nucleotides: 9. Per the germline V gene, CDR1 is SGHRS and CDR2 is YFSETQ. CDR3 region: CASRDLGTGDEKLFF. CDR3 DNA: TGCGCCAGCAGGGACCTCGGGACAGGGGACGAAAAACTGTTTTTT.

This chain connects TRBV30 to TRBJ2-7, with 8 bases identical to TRBD1. V trimming: 2 bases; J trimming: 6 bases; junction bases outside the gene matches: 18. The CDR3 has 17 residues. Germline assignment: CDR1 GTSNPN and CDR2 SVGIG (reference sequence). CDR3 protein: CAWSSRGPGGKSPEQYF. CDR3 coding DNA: TGTGCCTGGAGTTCTAGAGGTCCAGGGGGCAAATCGCCCGAGCAGTACTTC.

This chain links TRBV27 with TRBJ1-2, with a possible D match to TRBD1 (5 bases). The CDR3 extends over 14 amino acids. Germline V CDR1 and CDR2: MNHEY, SMNVEV (reference sequence). Trimming took off 3 bases at V and 5 bases at J, with 13 bases between the two ends. The CDR3 sequence is CASSFAGTKYGYTF. CDR3 DNA: TGTGCCAGCAGTTTTGCGGGGACGAAGTATGGCTACACCTTC.

The J gene is TRBJ1-2, the V gene TRBV5-4, with a weak D call TRBD1 (6 bases). In germline, CDR1 is SGHNT, CDR2 YYREEE (reference sequence). The V end lost 4 bases, the J end lost 4 bases, and 17 bases lay between the germline ends. This CDR3 has 15 residues. CDR3 in amino acids: CASSPLQGNGYGYTF. In DNA form, the CDR3 reads TGTGCCAGCAGCCCCTTACAGGGAAACGGCTATGGCTACACCTTC.

As regards this clone: This same CDR3 is encoded by further DNA sequences in the sample. The chain recombines TRBV18 with TRBJ1-6, with 7 bases identical to TRBD1. The CDR3 loop spans 14 amino acids. The ends lost 6 bases at V and 10 bases at J; junction bases unmatched: 9. CDR1 and CDR2 (germline): KGHSH, LQKENI. CDR3 bases: TGTGCCAGCTCGCCTACAGGGGCTAGCTCACCCCTCCACTTT. Protein sequence: CASSPTGASSPLHF.

The chain employs TRBV7-8 and TRBJ2-7, with 9 nucleotides matching TRBD2. This CDR3 is built from 16 residues. V shed 0 bases, J shed 2 bases, and the junction held 5 bases outside the gene matches. Germline CDR1 and CDR2: SGHVS and FQNEAQ. The CDR3: CASSLAIAGETYEQYF. CDR3 DNA sequence: TGTGCCAGCAGCTTAGCTATAGCGGGGGAGACCTACGAGCAGTACTTC.

The rearrangement uses TRBV30 and TRBJ1-5; D possibly corresponds to TRBD1 (6 bases). From germline, CDR1 is GTSNPN and CDR2 SVGIG (reference sequence). Trimming shortened V by 0 bases and J by 7 bases, and 19 bases separated the two germline ends. CDR3 length: 16 residues. The CDR3 nucleotides read TGTGCCTGGAGTGTTGGGGGGGCCGCCCACGGGCAGCCCCAGCATTTT. It codes for CAWSVGGAAHGQPQHF. The full variable domain, completed using reference TRBV30 and TRBJ1-5, is SQTIHQWPATLVQPVGSPLSLECTVEGTSNPNLYWYRQAAGRGLQLLFYSVGIGQISSEVPQNLSASRPQDRQFILSSKKLLLSDSGFYLCAWSVGGAAHGQPQHFGDGTRLSIL.

The V call is TRBV7-8, the J call TRBJ1-6; 9 bases line up with TRBD1. The CDR3 has 13 residues. The V gene's germline CDR1 is SGHVS and CDR2 FQNEAQ. J lost 9 bases, V lost 11 bases, and 8 bases had no gene match. CDR3 in amino acids: CAGRTGEGSPLHF. The CDR3 DNA reads TGTGCCGGGCGGACAGGGGAGGGTTCACCCCTCCACTTT.

On this clone itself: Additional DNA sequences in this sample encode the identical CDR3. V and J are TRBV6-1 and TRBJ2-1; 7 bases map to TRBD2. CDR3 size: 15 residues. Germline V gives CDR1 MNHNS, CDR2 SASEGT. The V gene end was trimmed by 1 base and the J gene end by 0 bases; junction bases not matched to a gene: 0. The CDR3 loop is CASSEGGGSYNEQFF. CDR3 nucleotide sequence: TGTGCCAGCAGTGAAGGGGGGGGCTCCTACAATGAGCAGTTCTTC.

J is TRBJ2-5 and V is TRBV5-8; tentative D call: TRBD1 (6 bases). The CDR3 sequence is 15 residues long. Germline V gene data show CDR1 as SGHTS and CDR2 as YDEGEE. V lost 5 bases and J lost 5, with 19 bases in between. The DNA of the CDR3 is TGTGCCAGCAGTCCTCCGGGACATTTGAAGGAGACCCAGTACTTC. Its protein product is CASSPPGHLKETQYF.

In its sample, this clone was seen a few times. The chain joins TRBV4-3 to TRBJ2-3, with 7 positions matching TRBD2. Germline-derived CDR1 and CDR2 are LGHNA and YSLEER. Trimming took 0 bases from V and 0 from J; bases not matched to a gene: 12. The CDR3 runs to 19 residues. The CDR3 loop reads CASSQDPAGGLVSTDTQYF. CDR3 nucleotide sequence: TGCGCCAGCAGCCAAGATCCTGCTGGTGGACTAGTGAGCACAGATACGCAGTATTTT.

V gene TRBV7-2 combines with J gene TRBJ2-1; 7 bases fit TRBD2. The CDR3 extends over 16 amino acids. After removal of 2 bases from V and 0 bases from J, the junction contained 4 bases not matched to a gene. Germline V gene sequence: CDR1 SGHTA, CDR2 FQGNSA. The DNA for the CDR3 is TGTGCCAGCAGCTTATTCGGCGGGAGCTCCTACAATGAGCAGTTCTTC. It encodes CASSLFGGSSYNEQFF.

In the case of this clone: An end of the junction does not agree with germline; a read error may underlie this. The gene calls are TRBV30 and TRBJ1-1, with D maybe TRBD1 (6 bases). This CDR3 is built from 13 residues. CDR1 GTSNPN and CDR2 SVGIG come from the germline V gene (reference sequence). This CDR3 reads CAWKGERNAEAFF. The CDR3 coding sequence is TGTGCCTGGAAGGGGGAACGGAACGCTGAAGCTTTCTTT.

The chain carries TRBV11-1 and TRBJ1-1; 10 bases align to TRBD1. The V gene end was trimmed by 5 bases and the J gene end by 2 bases; junction bases not matched to a gene: 8. The germline gives CDR1 SGHAT, CDR2 FQDESV (reference sequence). The CDR3 is 16 residues long. The CDR3 nucleotides are TGTGCCAGCAGCAGTCCGGGACAGGGGATCAACACTGAAGCTTTCTTT. It specifies CASSSPGQGINTEAFF.

This chain uses TRBV5-1 with TRBJ2-7, with D perhaps matching TRBD1 (5 bases). Germline assignment: CDR1 SGHRS and CDR2 YFSETQ. This CDR3 has 14 amino acids. V lost 0 bases and J lost 3, with 10 bases in between. CDR3 sequence reads: CASSLEGFVYEQYF. CDR3 nucleotide sequence: TGCGCCAGCAGCTTGGAGGGGTTCGTCTACGAGCAGTACTTC.